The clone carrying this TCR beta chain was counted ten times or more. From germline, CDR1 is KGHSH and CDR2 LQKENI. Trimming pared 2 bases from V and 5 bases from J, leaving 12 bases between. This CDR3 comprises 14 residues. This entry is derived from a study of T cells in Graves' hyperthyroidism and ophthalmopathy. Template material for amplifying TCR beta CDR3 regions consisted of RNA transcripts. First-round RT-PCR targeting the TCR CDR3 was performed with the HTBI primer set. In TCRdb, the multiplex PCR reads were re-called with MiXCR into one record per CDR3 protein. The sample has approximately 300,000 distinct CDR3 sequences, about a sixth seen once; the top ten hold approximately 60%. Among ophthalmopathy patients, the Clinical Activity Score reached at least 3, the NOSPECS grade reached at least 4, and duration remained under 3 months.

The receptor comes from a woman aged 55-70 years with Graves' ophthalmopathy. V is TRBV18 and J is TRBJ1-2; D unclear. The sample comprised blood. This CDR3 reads CASSPSTEQYGYTF. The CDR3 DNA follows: TGTGCCAGCTCACCATCTACGGAACAATATGGCTACACCTTC.